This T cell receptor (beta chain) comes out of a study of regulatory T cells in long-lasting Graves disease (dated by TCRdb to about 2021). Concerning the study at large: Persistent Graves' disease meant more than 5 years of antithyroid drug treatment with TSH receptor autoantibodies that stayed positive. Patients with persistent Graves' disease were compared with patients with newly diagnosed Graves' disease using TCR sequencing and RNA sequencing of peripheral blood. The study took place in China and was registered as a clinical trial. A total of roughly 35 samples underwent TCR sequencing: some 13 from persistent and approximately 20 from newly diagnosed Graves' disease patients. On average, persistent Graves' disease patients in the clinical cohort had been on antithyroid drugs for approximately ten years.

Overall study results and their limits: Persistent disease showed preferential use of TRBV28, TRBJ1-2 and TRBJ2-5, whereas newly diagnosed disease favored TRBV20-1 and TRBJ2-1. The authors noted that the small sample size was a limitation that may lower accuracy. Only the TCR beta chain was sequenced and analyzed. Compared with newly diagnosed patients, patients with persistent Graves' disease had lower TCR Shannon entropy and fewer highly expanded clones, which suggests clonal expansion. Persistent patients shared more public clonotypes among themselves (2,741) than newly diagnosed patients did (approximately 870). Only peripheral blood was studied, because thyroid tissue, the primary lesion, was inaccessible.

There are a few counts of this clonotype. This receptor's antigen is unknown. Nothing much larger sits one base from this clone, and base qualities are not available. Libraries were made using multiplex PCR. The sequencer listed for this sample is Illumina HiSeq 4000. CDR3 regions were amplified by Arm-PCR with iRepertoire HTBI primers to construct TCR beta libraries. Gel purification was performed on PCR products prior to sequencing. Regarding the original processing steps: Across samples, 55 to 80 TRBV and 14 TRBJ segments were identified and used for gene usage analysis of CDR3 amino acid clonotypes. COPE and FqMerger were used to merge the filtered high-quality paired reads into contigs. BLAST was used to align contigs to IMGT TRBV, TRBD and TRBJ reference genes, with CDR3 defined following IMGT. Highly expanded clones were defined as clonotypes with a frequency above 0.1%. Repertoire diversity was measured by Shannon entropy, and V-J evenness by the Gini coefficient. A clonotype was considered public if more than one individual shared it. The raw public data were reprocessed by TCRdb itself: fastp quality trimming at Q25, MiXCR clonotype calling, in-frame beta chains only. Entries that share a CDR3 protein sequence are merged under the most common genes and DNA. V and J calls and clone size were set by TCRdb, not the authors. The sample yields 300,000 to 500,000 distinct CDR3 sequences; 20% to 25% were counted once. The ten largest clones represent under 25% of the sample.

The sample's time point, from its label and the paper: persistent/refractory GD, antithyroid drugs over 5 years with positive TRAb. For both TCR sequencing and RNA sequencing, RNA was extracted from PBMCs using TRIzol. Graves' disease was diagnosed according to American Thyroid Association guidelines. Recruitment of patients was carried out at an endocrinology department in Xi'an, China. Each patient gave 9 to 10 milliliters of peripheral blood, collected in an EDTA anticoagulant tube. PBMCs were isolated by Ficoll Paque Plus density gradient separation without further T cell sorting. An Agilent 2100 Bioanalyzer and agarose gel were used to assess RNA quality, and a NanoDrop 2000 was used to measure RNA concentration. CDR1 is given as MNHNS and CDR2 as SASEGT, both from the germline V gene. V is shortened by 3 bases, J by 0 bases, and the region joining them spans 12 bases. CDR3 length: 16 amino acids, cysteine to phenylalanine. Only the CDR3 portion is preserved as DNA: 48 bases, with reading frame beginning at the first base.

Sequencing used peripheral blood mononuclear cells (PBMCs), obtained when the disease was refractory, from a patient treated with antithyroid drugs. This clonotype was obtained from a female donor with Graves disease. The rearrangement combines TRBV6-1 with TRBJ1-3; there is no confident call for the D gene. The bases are TGTGCCAGCAGTGAGACGAGTCCGAGCTCTGGAAACACCATATATTTT. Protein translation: CASSETSPSSGNTIYF.